These 20 T cell receptor beta chains originate from one sample sequenced in a study of cytomegalovirus exposure and HLA in healthy donors. The PCR made use of 60 Vbeta and 13 Jbeta primers. Data came from immunoSEQ multiplex PCR; TCRdb stores just in-frame clones and leaves some out. This table holds about 170,000 clones, around 76% found once. The sequenced material came from PBMCs. The receptors derive from a female donor in good health and CMV-seronegative.

DNA for the CDR3: TGCGCCAGCAGCACTTCAGGTTTCTCCTACGAGCAGTACTTC. It is translated as CASSTSGFSYEQYF. The chain couples TRBV5-1 to TRBJ2-7, with D hard to call. The V end was cut by 4 bases, the J end by 0 bases, with 11 bases between. The CDR3 loop spans 14 amino acids. The germline V gene encodes CDR1 SGHRS and CDR2 YFSETQ. The full variable domain, with the rest looked up from reference TRBV5-1 and TRBJ2-7, is KAGVTQTPRYLIKTRGQQVTLSCSPISGHRSVSWYQQTPGQGLQFLFEYFSETQRNKGNFPGRFSGRQFSNSRSEMNVSTLELGDSALYLCASSTSGFSYEQYFGPGTRLTVT.

The V and J genes are TRBV5-1 and TRBJ1-1, with D unresolved. In germline, CDR1 is SGHRS, CDR2 YFSETQ. The germline V and J ends were trimmed by 4 bases and 9 bases, with 13 bases remaining between them. The CDR3 is made up of 12 amino acids. The CDR3 DNA reads as TGCGCCAGCAGCATCCCCGGAGAGAAAGCTTTCTTT. It codes for CASSIPGEKAFF.

The chain employs TRBV28 and TRBJ1-2; D not resolved. The CDR3 loop spans 11 amino acids. Germline lookup yields CDR1 MDHEN and CDR2 SYDVKM. The V end lost 3 bases, the J end lost 5 bases, and 4 bases lay between the germline ends. CDR3 in DNA: TGTGCCAGCAGTTTCCTATATGGCTACACCTTC. This translates into CASSFLYGYTF.

V and J are TRBV6-5 and TRBJ2-1; 12 bases fit TRBD2. V was clipped by 4 bases and J by 5 bases; unmatched bases: 6. The CDR3 extends over 16 amino acids. Germline CDR1 reads MNHEY; CDR2 reads SVGAGI. The CDR3 DNA follows: TGTGCCAGCAGTTCCCCTCGGACTAGCGGGGACAATGAGCAGTTCTTC. Translating gives CASSSPRTSGDNEQFF.

This clone was observed a few times. The J gene is TRBJ1-5, the V gene TRBV6-1, with 7 positions matching TRBD1. Germline V CDR1 and CDR2: MNHNS, SASEGT. This CDR3 is 15 amino acids long. V lost 10 bases to trimming and J lost 2 bases; unmatched junction nucleotides: 11. The CDR3 DNA follows: TGTGCCACCACTACTTGGACAGGAGGCAATCAGCCCCAGCATTTT. It is translated as CATTTWTGGNQPQHF.

The genes are TRBV25-1 and TRBJ1-5, with 7 bases lining up with TRBD1. After removal of 4 bases from V and 8 bases from J, the junction contained 11 bases not matched to a gene. CDR3 length: 15 residues. The germline CDR1 and CDR2 sequences are MGHDK and SYGVNS. CDR3 coding DNA: TGTGCCAGCAGTGGGGCAGGGGGGTGGATTGAGCCCCAGCATTTT. It specifies CASSGAGGWIEPQHF.

This chain uses TRBV9 with TRBJ2-7; 9 nucleotides agree with TRBD2. V lost 0 bases and J lost 1; bases outside the gene matches: 2. Germline loops: CDR1 SGDLS, CDR2 YYNGEE. The CDR3 is 15 residues long. CDR3 sequence (DNA): TGTGCCAGCAGCGTAGGGGCGGGAGGGTCCTACGAGCAGTACTTC. Its translation: CASSVGAGGSYEQYF. The entire variable domain, with the rest obtained from reference TRBV9 and TRBJ2-7, is as follows: DSGVTQTPKHLITATGQRVTLRCSPRSGDLSVYWYQQSLDQGLQFLIQYYNGEERAKGNILERFSAQQFPDLHSELNLSSLELGDSALYFCASSVGAGGSYEQYFGPGTRLTVT.

This chain joins TRBV19 and TRBJ1-2, with TRBD1 matching over 8 bases. This CDR3 comprises 16 residues. Looked up from germline, CDR1 is LNHDA and CDR2 is SQIVND (reference sequence). The V gene end was trimmed by 3 bases and the J gene end by 4 bases; junction bases not matched to a gene: 10. The CDR3 DNA sequence: TGTGCCAGTAGTATCCCGAGACAGGGGTTTAGCTATGGCTACACCTTC. Protein sequence: CASSIPRQGFSYGYTF.

This clone was counted between two and nine times. The chain combines TRBV13 with TRBJ1-1, with 8 bases fitting TRBD1. The J segment lost 5 bases and the V segment lost 1 base, leaving 6 bases of the junction unmatched. This CDR3 region has 15 residues. Germline V lookup: CDR1 PRHDT, CDR2 FYEKMQ (reference sequence). This chain's CDR3 is CASSLAPGGKTEAFF. CDR3 DNA sequence: TGTGCCAGCAGCTTAGCCCCAGGGGGCAAAACTGAAGCTTTCTTT.

The rearrangement links TRBV30 to TRBJ2-7; 10 nucleotides agree with TRBD2. V lost 3 bases, J lost 2 bases, and 4 bases stayed unmatched. CDR1 and CDR2 from the germline V gene are GTSNPN and SVGIG (reference sequence). This CDR3 spans 14 amino acids. As DNA, the CDR3 is TGTGCCTGGAGGGGGACTAGCGCTACCTACGAGCAGTACTTC. Its translation is CAWRGTSATYEQYF.

The V gene is TRBV5-4, the J gene TRBJ1-3, with D possibly being TRBD1 (5 bases). The CDR3 covers 15 residues. In germline, CDR1 is SGHNT, CDR2 YYREEE (reference sequence). Trimming pared 3 bases from V and 5 bases from J, leaving 15 bases between. In DNA, the CDR3 is TGTGCCAGCAGCTCCGGGGGGGGTAAAAGAAACACCATATATTTT. Residues: CASSSGGGKRNTIYF.

Only a few counts were recorded for this clone. The chain carries TRBV5-4 and TRBJ2-1; maybe TRBD2 (7 bases). Trimming left V 4 bases short and J 1 base short, with 12 bases between. CDR3 length: 15 amino acids. Looked up from germline, CDR1 is SGHNT and CDR2 is YYREEE (reference sequence). The CDR3 sequence is CASSRGGGSYNEQFF. The CDR3 region has the DNA TGTGCCAGCAGCAGAGGGGGGGGGTCCTACAATGAGCAGTTCTTC.

This rearrangement joins TRBV5-4 to TRBJ2-7; weak D call: TRBD2 (5 bases). Germline V CDR1 and CDR2: SGHNT, YYREEE (reference sequence). This CDR3 contains 14 residues. V lost 4 bases and J lost 1, with 12 bases in between. CDR3 nucleotides: TGTGCCAGCAGCCCAGGATGGGAGTCCTACGAGCAGTACTTC. This encodes CASSPGWESYEQYF.

Only one count was recorded for this clone. This chain joins TRBV7-2 and TRBJ2-5; 7 nucleotides agree with TRBD2. Germline CDR1 and CDR2: SGHTA and FQGNSA. The CDR3 consists of 14 residues. V was clipped by 5 bases and J by 2 bases; unmatched bases: 5. The CDR3 region is CASSPSGIQETQYF. The CDR3 DNA follows: TGTGCCAGCAGCCCCAGCGGGATTCAAGAGACCCAGTACTTC.

V is TRBV10-3 and J is TRBJ2-7; D uncertain. This CDR3 region has 14 residues. From germline, CDR1 is ENHRY and CDR2 SYGVKD. Deletions cut 0 bases from V and 2 bases from J, with 8 bases between. DNA of the CDR3: TGTGCCATCAGTGAGTCGAGGCAGACCTACGAGCAGTACTTC. It translates to CAISESRQTYEQYF.

This clone has just one count. The CDR3: CASSLEGADFYGYTF. The CDR3 coding sequence is TGCGCCAGCAGCTTGGAGGGGGCGGATTTCTATGGCTACACCTTC. The V and J genes are TRBV5-1 and TRBJ1-2, with 7 bases lining up with TRBD1. The CDR3 is 15 amino acids. The ends lost 0 bases at V and 4 bases at J; junction bases unmatched: 6. The germline V gene has CDR1 SGHRS and CDR2 YFSETQ.

The rearrangement links TRBV9 to TRBJ2-1, with 7 positions matching TRBD2. V shed 1 base, J shed 6 bases, and the junction held 7 bases outside the gene matches. There are 15 residues in the CDR3. The germline V gene encodes CDR1 SGDLS and CDR2 YYNGEE. In DNA, the CDR3 is TGTGCCAGCAGCGTAAGCGGGACCACCCCCAATGAGCAGTTCTTC. Translation gives CASSVSGTTPNEQFF.

With regard to this clone: In the same sample, other DNA sequences code for this CDR3. The chain uses TRBV27 and TRBJ2-7; TRBD2 is a possible D gene (6 bases). The CDR3 extends over 11 amino acids. Germline V gene sequence: CDR1 MNHEY, CDR2 SMNVEV (reference sequence). Trimming took 3 bases from V and 7 from J, leaving 7 bases between them. CDR3 amino acids: CASSFGGEQYF. The CDR3 coding sequence is TGTGCCAGCAGTTTCGGGGGTGAGCAGTACTTC.

V gene TRBV29-1 combines with J gene TRBJ2-3, with D hard to call. The CDR3 covers 12 residues. Germline lookup yields CDR1 SQVTM and CDR2 ANQGSEA. Trimming shortened V by 8 bases and J by 0 bases, and 9 bases separated the two germline ends. The CDR3 bases are TGCAGCACTTTCGGGAGCACAGATACGCAGTATTTT. It codes for CSTFGSTDTQYF.

The CDR3 sequence: CASSGGIATNEKLFF. The CDR3 nucleotides read TGCGCCAGCAGCGGCGGGATCGCAACTAATGAAAAACTGTTTTTT. The rearrangement uses TRBV5-1 and TRBJ1-4; D is uncertain. Deletions cut 4 bases from V and 0 bases from J, with 10 bases between. Looked up from germline, CDR1 is SGHRS and CDR2 is YFSETQ. The CDR3 contains 15 residues.